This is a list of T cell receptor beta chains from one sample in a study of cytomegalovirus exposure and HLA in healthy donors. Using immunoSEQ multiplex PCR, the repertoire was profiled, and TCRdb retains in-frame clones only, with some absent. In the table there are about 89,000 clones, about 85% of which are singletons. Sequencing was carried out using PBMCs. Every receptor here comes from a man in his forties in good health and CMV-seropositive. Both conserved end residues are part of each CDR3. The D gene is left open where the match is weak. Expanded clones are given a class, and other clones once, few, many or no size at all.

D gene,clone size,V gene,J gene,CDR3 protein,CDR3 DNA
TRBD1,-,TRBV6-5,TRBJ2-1,CASTIDRGSYNEQFF,TGTGCCAGCACCATTGACAGGGGGTCCTACAATGAGCAGTTCTTC
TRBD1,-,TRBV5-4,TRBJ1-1,CASSPWTGEFAEAFF,TGTGCCAGCAGCCCATGGACAGGGGAGTTCGCTGAAGCTTTCTTT
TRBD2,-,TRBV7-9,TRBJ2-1,CASSPAEKREYYNEQFF,TGTGCCAGCAGCCCCGCCGAGAAGCGGGAGTATTACAATGAGCAGTTCTTC
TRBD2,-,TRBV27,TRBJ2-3,CASRTLAGGPNTQYF,TGTGCCAGCAGAACACTAGCGGGGGGGCCGAATACGCAGTATTTT
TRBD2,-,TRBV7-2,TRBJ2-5,CASSPAGDQETQYF,TGTGCCAGCAGCCCCGCGGGGGACCAAGAGACCCAGTACTTC
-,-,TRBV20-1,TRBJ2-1,CSAERSNEQFF,TGCAGTGCTGAGCGCAGCAATGAGCAGTTCTTC
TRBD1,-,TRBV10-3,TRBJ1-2,CAISRGQGHGYTF,TGTGCCATCAGTCGAGGACAGGGGCATGGCTACACCTTC
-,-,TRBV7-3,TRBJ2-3,CASSLTTGAPDTQYF,TGTGCCAGCAGCTTAACGACAGGCGCACCCGATACGCAGTATTTT
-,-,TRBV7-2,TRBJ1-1,CASSLVPVNTEAFF,TGTGCCAGCAGCTTAGTTCCGGTGAACACTGAAGCTTTCTTT
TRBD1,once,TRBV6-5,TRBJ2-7,CASSPRTGGGYEQYF,TGTGCCAGCAGTCCCCGGACAGGGGGCGGTTACGAGCAGTACTTC
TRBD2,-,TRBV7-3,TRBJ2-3,CAHARGGTDTQYF,TGTGCCCACGCACGGGGGGGCACAGATACGCAGTATTTT
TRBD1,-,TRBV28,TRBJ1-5,CASSLEAPSGTGNQPQHF,TGTGCCAGCAGTTTAGAGGCCCCCTCCGGGACAGGGAATCAGCCCCAGCATTTT
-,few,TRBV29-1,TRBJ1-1,CSVDRVTEAFF,TGCAGCGTTGATCGAGTCACTGAAGCTTTCTTT
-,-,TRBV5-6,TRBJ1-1,CASSLSGSEAFF,TGTGCCAGCAGCTTGTCGGGTAGTGAAGCTTTCTTT
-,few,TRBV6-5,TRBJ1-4,CASSYDGARNEKLFF,TGTGCCAGCAGTTACGATGGGGCTCGTAATGAAAAACTGTTTTTT
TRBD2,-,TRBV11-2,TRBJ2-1,CASSLGAGGFYNEQFF,TGTGCCAGCAGCTTAGGGGCGGGAGGTTTCTACAATGAGCAGTTCTTC
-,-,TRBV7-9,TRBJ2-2,CASSHRQTQNTGELFF,TGTGCCAGCAGCCATCGACAAACACAGAACACCGGGGAGCTGTTTTTT
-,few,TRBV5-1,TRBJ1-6,CASSLAQGLGGSPLHF,TGCGCCAGCAGCTTGGCACAGGGTTTGGGCGGTTCACCCCTCCACTTT
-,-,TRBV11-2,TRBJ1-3,CASSSGQPRDTIYF,TGTGCCAGCAGCTCCGGACAACCCAGGGACACCATATATTTT
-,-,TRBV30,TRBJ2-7,CAWSGLGAWSEQYF,TGTGCCTGGAGTGGGTTGGGGGCTTGGAGCGAGCAGTACTTC
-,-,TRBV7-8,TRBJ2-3,CASSLSSSSTDTQYF,TGTGCCAGCAGCTTAAGTTCTAGTAGCACAGATACGCAGTATTTT
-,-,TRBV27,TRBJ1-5,CASSVTQGSNQPQHF,TGTGCCAGCAGTGTCACCCAGGGGAGCAATCAGCCCCAGCATTTT
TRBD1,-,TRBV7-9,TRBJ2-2,CASSPGTGGDTGELFF,TGTGCCAGCAGCCCCGGGACAGGGGGCGACACCGGGGAGCTGTTTTTT
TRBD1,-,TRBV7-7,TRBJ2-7,CASSLAQGANYEQYF,TGTGCTAGCAGCTTAGCGCAGGGGGCGAACTACGAGCAGTACTTC
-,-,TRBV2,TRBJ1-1,CASSETGITEAFF,TGTGCCAGCAGTGAAACAGGGATTACTGAAGCTTTCTTT
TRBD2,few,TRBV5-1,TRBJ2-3,CASSGGAGGTDTQYF,TGCGCCAGCTCCGGGGGGGCAGGGGGCACAGATACGCAGTATTTT
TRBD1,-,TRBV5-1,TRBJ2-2,CASSLGQADTGELFF,TGCGCCAGCAGCTTAGGACAGGCGGACACCGGGGAGCTGTTTTTT
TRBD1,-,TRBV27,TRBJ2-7,CASSLFGTGYYEQYF,TGTGCCAGCAGTTTATTTGGGACAGGGTACTACGAGCAGTACTTC
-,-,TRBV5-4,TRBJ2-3,CASSPGAYSTDTQYF,TGTGCCAGCAGCCCGGGAGCGTATAGCACAGATACGCAGTATTTT
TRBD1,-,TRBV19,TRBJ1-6,CASSSRTGENSPLHF,TGTGCCAGTAGTTCCCGGACAGGGGAGAATTCACCCCTCCACTTT
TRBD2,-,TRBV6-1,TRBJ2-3,CASSPGLAGGGTQYF,TGTGCCAGCTCCCCGGGACTAGCGGGGGGCGGGACGCAGTATTTT
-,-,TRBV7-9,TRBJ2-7,CASRRPTGTGSYEQYF,TGTGCCAGCAGACGCCCAACCGGGACTGGCTCCTACGAGCAGTACTTC
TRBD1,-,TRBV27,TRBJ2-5,CASANLRDRGIVEQYF,TGTGCCAGCGCGAATCTTAGGGACAGGGGGATCGTGGAGCAGTACTTC
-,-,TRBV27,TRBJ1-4,CASTTGGTNEKLFF,TGTGCCAGCACGACGGGGGGAACCAATGAAAAACTGTTTTTT
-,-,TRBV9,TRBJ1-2,CASSVDGGTDGYTF,TGTGCCAGCAGCGTAGACGGGGGTACGGATGGCTACACCTTC
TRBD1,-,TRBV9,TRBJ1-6,CASSVAQGNSPLHF,TGTGCCAGCAGCGTAGCACAGGGGAATTCACCCCTCCACTTT